The 15 T cell receptor beta chains in this list originate from one sample, sequenced in a study of cytomegalovirus exposure and HLA in healthy donors. Primers for the PCR totalled 60 Vbeta and 13 Jbeta. TCRdb's copy holds only in-frame clones and misses some; the assay was immunoSEQ multiplex PCR. Of under 200,000 clones listed, 75% are singletons. The sample comprised PBMCs. The receptors were gathered from a woman aged 40 to 50 in good health and CMV-seropositive.

The chain has TRBV28 and TRBJ1-4; D perhaps matches TRBD1 (5 bases). Trimming left V 4 bases short and J 5 bases short, with 14 bases between. The V gene's germline CDR1 is MDHEN and CDR2 SYDVKM. There are 15 residues in the CDR3. CDR3 amino acids: CASSSQGGANEKLFF. CDR3 nucleotide sequence: TGTGCCAGCAGTTCCCAGGGTGGGGCCAATGAAAAACTGTTTTTT.

There are a few counts of this clone. The V call is TRBV6-6, the J call TRBJ1-1, with TRBD1 as a possible D gene (5 bases). V was trimmed by 6 bases and J by 5 bases, leaving 16 bases between them. This CDR3 has 14 amino acids. CDR1 and CDR2 (germline): MNHNY, SVGAGI (reference sequence). The CDR3 reads CASSRGGEGTEAFF. CDR3 nucleotides: TGTGCCAGCAGCCGAGGAGGGGAAGGGACTGAAGCTTTCTTT.

The genes are TRBV27 and TRBJ1-4; possibly TRBD1 for D (6 bases). Germline values: CDR1 MNHEY, CDR2 SMNVEV (reference sequence). V was trimmed by 6 bases and J by 8 bases, leaving 19 bases between them. The CDR3 sequence is 15 residues long. CDR3 region: CASSPRGARGEKLFF. The CDR3 nucleotides are TGTGCCAGCAGCCCCCGGGGGGCGAGAGGGGAAAAACTGTTTTTT.

The genes are TRBV4-1 and TRBJ2-7, with TRBD2 identical over 11 bases. V lost 1 base, J lost 0 bases, and 5 bases stayed unmatched. This CDR3 comprises 17 residues. Looked up from germline, CDR1 is MGHRA and CDR2 is YSYEKL. The CDR3 loop is CASSQGLAGLSSYEQYF. The CDR3 region has the DNA TGCGCCAGCAGCCAAGGACTAGCGGGGCTGAGCTCCTACGAGCAGTACTTC.

The chain recombines TRBV10-1 with TRBJ2-7; 8 nucleotides line up with TRBD1. From germline, CDR1 is WNHNN and CDR2 SYGVQD (reference sequence). V gave up 5 bases and J gave up 3 bases; unmatched junction bases: 3. The CDR3 totals 13 residues. The CDR3 protein is CASSYGQGYEQYF. CDR3 bases: TGCGCCAGCAGTTACGGACAGGGCTACGAGCAGTACTTC.

The genes are TRBV28 and TRBJ2-7; 10 bases map to TRBD2. CDR1 and CDR2 (germline): MDHEN, SYDVKM. V shed 7 bases, J shed 3 bases, and the junction held 6 bases outside the gene matches. CDR3 length: 14 amino acids. CDR3 bases: TGTGCCAGCAACCTGGGACTAGCGAGCTACGAGCAGTACTTC. Protein: CASNLGLASYEQYF.

The CDR3 DNA reads TGCGCCAGCAGCCAGGTCGGACAGTTAAACACTGAAGCTTTCTTT. Translation: CASSQVGQLNTEAFF. The chain recombines TRBV4-1 with TRBJ1-1; maybe TRBD1 (6 bases). CDR3 length equals 15 residues. The germline V gene encodes CDR1 MGHRA and CDR2 YSYEKL. V lost 3 bases and J lost 2, with 13 bases in between.

This clone has just one count. This chain connects TRBV30 to TRBJ2-3; 9 bases agree with TRBD1. CDR3 length: 14 residues. The germline CDR1 and CDR2 sequences are GTSNPN and SVGIG (reference sequence). V lost 5 bases to trimming and J lost 5 bases; unmatched junction nucleotides: 8. The CDR3 DNA reads TGTGCCTGGGGTGGGGACAGGGCAGTAGATACGCAGTATTTT. Its translation is CAWGGDRAVDTQYF.

CDR3 in DNA: TGTGCCAGCATAGGGACAGTATATGGCTACACCTTC. This codes for CASIGTVYGYTF. V gene TRBV28 combines with J gene TRBJ1-2; TRBD1 matches at 7 bases. CDR3 length: 12 residues. Germline CDR1 reads MDHEN; CDR2 reads SYDVKM. V dropped 7 bases and J dropped 5; count of bases not matched to a gene: 4.

This chain links TRBV18 with TRBJ2-1, with a possible D match to TRBD2 (5 bases). CDR1 and CDR2 from the germline V gene are KGHSH and LQKENI. The V gene lost 1 base and the J gene lost 0 bases, with 10 bases spanning the gap. This CDR3 is 16 amino acids long. In DNA, the CDR3 is TGTGCCAGCTCACCACTCGGGGAAAGCTCCTACAATGAGCAGTTCTTC. Its translation is CASSPLGESSYNEQFF.

This clone was observed a single time. The chain combines TRBV2 with TRBJ2-7; D is ambiguous. The CDR3 loop spans 18 amino acids. Between the trimmed V and J ends, which lost 1 base and 0 bases, there was a span of 19 bases. Germline V CDR1 and CDR2: SNHLY, FYNNEI. The DNA of the CDR3 is TGTGCCAGCAGTGAAGGAGTGGTTTGGGTTCCGGGCTCCTACGAGCAGTACTTC. Amino acid sequence: CASSEGVVWVPGSYEQYF.

As regards this clone: Other DNA sequences in this specimen translate into the identical CDR3. J is TRBJ2-7 and V is TRBV5-1; 11 bases are a match to TRBD2. In germline, CDR1 is SGHRS, CDR2 YFSETQ. CDR3 size: 15 residues. Trimming cost V 3 bases and J 0 bases; bases outside gene matches: 2. The DNA for the CDR3 is TGCGCCAGCAGCTCCGGGACTAGCGGCTCCTACGAGCAGTACTTC. It yields the protein CASSSGTSGSYEQYF.

The chain is built from TRBV5-1 and TRBJ1-5; D is unresolved. From germline, CDR1 is SGHRS and CDR2 YFSETQ. This CDR3 region has 14 residues. The V end lost 3 bases, the J end lost 7 bases, and 14 bases lay between the germline ends. CDR3 residues: CASSSGETGQPQHF. The CDR3 DNA reads TGCGCCAGCAGCTCGGGAGAAACCGGACAGCCCCAGCATTTT.

The chain recombines TRBV5-4 with TRBJ1-2, with 8 positions matching TRBD1. With V trimmed by 4 bases and J by 7 bases, 3 bases remained unmatched. CDR1 and CDR2 from the germline V gene are SGHNT and YYREEE (reference sequence). This CDR3 is 12 amino acids long. The CDR3: CASSIQGGGYTF. In DNA, the CDR3 is TGTGCCAGCAGCATACAGGGGGGTGGCTACACCTTC.

The chain joins TRBV19 to TRBJ2-7, with TRBD1 matching 8 bases. CDR3 length: 13 amino acids. Germline V CDR1 and CDR2: LNHDA, SQIVND (reference sequence). Losses at the gene ends were 11 bases for V and 2 bases for J; bases not matched to a gene: 8. The CDR3 reads CAVRQGPTYEQYF. The CDR3 bases are TGTGCCGTAAGACAGGGGCCGACCTACGAGCAGTACTTC. Using reference TRBV19 and TRBJ2-7 for the parts outside the CDR3, the full variable domain is DGGITQSPKYLFRKEGQNVTLSCEQNLNHDAMYWYRQDPGQGLRLIYYSQIVNDFQKGDIAEGYSVSREKKESFPLTVTSAQKNPTAFYLCAVRQGPTYEQYFGPGTRLTVT.